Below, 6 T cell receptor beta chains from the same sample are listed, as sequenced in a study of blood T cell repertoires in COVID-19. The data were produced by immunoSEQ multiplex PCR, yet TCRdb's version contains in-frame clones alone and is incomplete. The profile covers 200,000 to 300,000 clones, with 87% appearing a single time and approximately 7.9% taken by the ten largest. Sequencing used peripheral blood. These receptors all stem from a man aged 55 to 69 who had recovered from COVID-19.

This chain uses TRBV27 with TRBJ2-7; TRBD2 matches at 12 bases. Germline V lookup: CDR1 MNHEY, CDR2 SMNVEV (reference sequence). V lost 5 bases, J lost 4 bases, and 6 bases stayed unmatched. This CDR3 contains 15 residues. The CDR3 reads CASSRTSGASYEQYV. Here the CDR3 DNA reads TGTGCCAGCAGTCGGACTAGCGGGGCAAGTTACGAGCAGTACGTC.

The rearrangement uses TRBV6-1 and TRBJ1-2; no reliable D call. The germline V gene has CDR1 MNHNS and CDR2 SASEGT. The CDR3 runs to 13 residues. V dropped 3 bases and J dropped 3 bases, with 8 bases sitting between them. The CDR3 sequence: CASSDLVDYGYTF. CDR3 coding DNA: TGTGCCAGCAGTGACCTCGTAGACTATGGCTACACCTTC.

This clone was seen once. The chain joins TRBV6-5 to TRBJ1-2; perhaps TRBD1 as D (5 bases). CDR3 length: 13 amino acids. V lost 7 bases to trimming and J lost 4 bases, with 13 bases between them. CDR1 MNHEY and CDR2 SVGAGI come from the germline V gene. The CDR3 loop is CASTYRQPYGYTF. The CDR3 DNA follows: TGTGCCAGCACCTACAGGCAACCCTATGGCTACACCTTC.

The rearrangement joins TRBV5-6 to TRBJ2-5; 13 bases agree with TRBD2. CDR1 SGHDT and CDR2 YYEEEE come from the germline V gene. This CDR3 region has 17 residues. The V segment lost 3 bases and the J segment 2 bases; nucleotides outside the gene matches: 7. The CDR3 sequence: CASSSQAGLAGQETQYF. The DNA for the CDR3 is TGTGCCAGCAGCTCCCAGGCGGGACTAGCGGGACAAGAGACCCAGTACTTC. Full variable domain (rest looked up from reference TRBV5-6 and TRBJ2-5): DAGVTQSPTHLIKTRGQQVTLRCSPKSGHDTVSWYQQALGQGPQFIFQYYEEEERQRGNFPDRFSGHQFPNYSSELNVNALLLGDSALYLCASSSQAGLAGQETQYFGPGTRLLVL.

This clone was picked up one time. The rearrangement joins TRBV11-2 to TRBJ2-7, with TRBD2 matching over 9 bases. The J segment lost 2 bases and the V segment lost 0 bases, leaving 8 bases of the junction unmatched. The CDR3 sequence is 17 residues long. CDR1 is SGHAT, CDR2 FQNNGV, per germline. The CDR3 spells CASSLDQASGVAYEQYF. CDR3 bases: TGTGCCAGCAGCTTAGATCAGGCTAGCGGGGTCGCCTACGAGCAGTACTTC.

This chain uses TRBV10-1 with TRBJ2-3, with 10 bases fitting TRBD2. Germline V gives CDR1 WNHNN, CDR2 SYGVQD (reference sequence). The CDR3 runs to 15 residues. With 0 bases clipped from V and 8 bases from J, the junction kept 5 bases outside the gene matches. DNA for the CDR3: TGCGCCAGCAGTGAGTCGAAAGCGGGGGGGCCTACGCAGTATTTT. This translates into CASSESKAGGPTQYF.